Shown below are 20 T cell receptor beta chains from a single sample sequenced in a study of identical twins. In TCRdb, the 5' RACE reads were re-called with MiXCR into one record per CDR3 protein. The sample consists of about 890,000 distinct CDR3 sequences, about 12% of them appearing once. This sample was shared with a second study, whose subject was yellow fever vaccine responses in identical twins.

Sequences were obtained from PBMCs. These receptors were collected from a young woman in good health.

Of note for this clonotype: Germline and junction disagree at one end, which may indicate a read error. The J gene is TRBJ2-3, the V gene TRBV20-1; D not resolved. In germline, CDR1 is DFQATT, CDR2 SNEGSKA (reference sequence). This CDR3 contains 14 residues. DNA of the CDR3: TGCAGTGCTAGAGATAGGATTAGCATAGATACGCAGTATTTT. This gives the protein CSARDRISIDTQYF.

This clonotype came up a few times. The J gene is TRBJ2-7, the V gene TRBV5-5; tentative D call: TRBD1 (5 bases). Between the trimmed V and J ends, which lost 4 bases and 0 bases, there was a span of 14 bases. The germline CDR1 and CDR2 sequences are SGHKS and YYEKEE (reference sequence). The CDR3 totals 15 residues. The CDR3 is CASSITGSSSYEQYF. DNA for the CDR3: TGTGCCAGCAGCATAACAGGTTCCAGCTCCTACGAGCAGTACTTC. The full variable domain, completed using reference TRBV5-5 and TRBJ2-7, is DAGVTQSPTHLIKTRGQQVTLRCSPISGHKSVSWYQQVLGQGPQFIFQYYEKEERGRGNFPDRFSARQFPNYSSELNVNALLLGDSALYLCASSITGSSSYEQYFGPGTRLTVT.

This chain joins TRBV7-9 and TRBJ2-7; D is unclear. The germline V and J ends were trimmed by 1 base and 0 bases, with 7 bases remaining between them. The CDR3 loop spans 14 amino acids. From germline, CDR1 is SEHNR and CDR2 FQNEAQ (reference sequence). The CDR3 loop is CASSLGAVSYEQYV. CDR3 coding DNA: TGTGCCAGCAGCTTAGGAGCCGTCTCCTACGAGCAGTACGTC.

CDR3 protein: CATTGRSRRTNQPQHF. In nucleotides, the CDR3 is TGTGCCACCACGGGCCGGAGTCGAAGGACCAATCAGCCCCAGCATTTT. This rearrangement joins TRBV24-1 to TRBJ1-5; D ambiguous. Germline CDR1 is KGHDR and CDR2 is SFDVKD. V was trimmed by 8 bases and J by 3 bases, leaving 19 bases between them. The CDR3 has 16 amino acids.

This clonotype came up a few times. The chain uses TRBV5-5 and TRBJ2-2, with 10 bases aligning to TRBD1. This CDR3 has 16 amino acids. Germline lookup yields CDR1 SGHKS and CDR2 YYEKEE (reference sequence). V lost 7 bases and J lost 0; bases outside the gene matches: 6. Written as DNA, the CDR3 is TGTGCCAGCTGCGCCGGGACAGGGGCGAACACCGGGGAGCTGTTTTTT. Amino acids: CASCAGTGANTGELFF. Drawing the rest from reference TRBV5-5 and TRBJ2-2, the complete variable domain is DAGVTQSPTHLIKTRGQQVTLRCSPISGHKSVSWYQQVLGQGPQFIFQYYEKEERGRGNFPDRFSARQFPNYSSELNVNALLLGDSALYLCASCAGTGANTGELFFGEGSRLTVL.

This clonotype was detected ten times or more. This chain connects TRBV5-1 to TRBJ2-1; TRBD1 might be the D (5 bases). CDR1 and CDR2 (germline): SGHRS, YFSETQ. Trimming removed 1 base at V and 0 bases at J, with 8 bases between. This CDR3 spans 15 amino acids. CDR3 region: CASSLQDSSYNEQFF. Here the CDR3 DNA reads TGCGCCAGCAGCTTGCAAGACAGCTCCTACAATGAGCAGTTCTTC.

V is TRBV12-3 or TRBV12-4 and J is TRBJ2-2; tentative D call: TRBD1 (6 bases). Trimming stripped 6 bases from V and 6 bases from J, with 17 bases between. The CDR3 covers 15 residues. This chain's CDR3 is CASSPGDGWSGELFF. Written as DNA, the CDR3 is TGTGCCAGCAGCCCAGGGGACGGGTGGTCCGGGGAGCTGTTTTTT.

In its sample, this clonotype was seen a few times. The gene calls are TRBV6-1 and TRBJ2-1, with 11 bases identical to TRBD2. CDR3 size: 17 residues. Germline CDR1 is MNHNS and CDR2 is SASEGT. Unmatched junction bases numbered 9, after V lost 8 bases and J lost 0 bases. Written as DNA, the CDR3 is TGTGCCAGCGCCCTAGCGGGAGGCCGCAGCTCCTACAATGAGCAGTTCTTC. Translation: CASALAGGRSSYNEQFF.

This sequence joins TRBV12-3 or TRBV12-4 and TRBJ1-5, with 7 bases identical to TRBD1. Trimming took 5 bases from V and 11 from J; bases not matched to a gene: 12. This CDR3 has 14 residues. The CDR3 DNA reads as TGTGCCAGCAGTACTACAGGGGCAATGAGGTCCCAGCATTTT. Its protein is CASSTTGAMRSQHF.

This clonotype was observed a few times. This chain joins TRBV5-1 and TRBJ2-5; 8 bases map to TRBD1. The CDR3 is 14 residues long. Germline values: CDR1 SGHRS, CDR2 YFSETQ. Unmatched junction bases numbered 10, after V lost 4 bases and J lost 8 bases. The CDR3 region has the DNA TGCGCCAGCAGCCTCCCGGACAGGGCTTATACCCAGTACTTC. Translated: CASSLPDRAYTQYF.

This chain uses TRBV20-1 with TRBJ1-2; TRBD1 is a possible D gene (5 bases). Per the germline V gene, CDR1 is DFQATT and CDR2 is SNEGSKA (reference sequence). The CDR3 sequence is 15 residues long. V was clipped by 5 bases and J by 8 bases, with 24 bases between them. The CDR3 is CSAHRMAMVHGGYTF. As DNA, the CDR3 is TGCAGTGCTCACAGGATGGCTATGGTTCATGGGGGCTACACCTTC.

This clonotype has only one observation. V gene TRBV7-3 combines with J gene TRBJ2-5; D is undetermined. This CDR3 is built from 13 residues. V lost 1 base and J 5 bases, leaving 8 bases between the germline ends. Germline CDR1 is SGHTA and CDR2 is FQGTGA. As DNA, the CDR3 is TGTGCCAGCAGCTTAAAGCCCGGGGAGACCCAGTACTTC. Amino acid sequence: CASSLKPGETQYF.

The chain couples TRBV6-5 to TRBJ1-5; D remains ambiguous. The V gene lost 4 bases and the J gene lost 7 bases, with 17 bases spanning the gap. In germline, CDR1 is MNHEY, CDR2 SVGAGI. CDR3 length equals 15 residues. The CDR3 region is CASSSGSPKEQPQHF. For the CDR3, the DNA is TGTGCCAGCAGTTCGGGAAGTCCTAAGGAACAGCCCCAGCATTTT.

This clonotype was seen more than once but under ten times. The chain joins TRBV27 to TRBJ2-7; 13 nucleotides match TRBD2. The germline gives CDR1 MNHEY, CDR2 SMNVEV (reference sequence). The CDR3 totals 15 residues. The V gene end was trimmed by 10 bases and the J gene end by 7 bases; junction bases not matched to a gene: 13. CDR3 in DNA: TGTGCCACCCCCCGAACGGGACTAGCGGGGAGGGAGCAGTACTTC. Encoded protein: CATPRTGLAGREQYF.

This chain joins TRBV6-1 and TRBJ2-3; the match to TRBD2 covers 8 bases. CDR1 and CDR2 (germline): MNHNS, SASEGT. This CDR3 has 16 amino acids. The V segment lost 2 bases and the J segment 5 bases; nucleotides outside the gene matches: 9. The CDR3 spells CASSETFRGGGDTQYF. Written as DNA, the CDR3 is TGTGCCAGCAGTGAAACCTTCCGGGGGGGTGGAGATACGCAGTATTTT.

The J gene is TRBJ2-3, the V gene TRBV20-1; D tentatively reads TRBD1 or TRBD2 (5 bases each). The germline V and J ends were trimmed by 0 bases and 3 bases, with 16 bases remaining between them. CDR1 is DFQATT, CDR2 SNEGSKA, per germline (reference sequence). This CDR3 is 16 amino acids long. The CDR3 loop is CSARDRGVRLTDTQYF. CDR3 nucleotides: TGCAGTGCTAGAGATCGAGGGGTCAGGTTGACAGATACGCAGTATTTT.

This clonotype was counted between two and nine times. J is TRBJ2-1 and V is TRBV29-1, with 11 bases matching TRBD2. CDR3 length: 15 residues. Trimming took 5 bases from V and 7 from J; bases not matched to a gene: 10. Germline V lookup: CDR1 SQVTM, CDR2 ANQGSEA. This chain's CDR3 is CSVTIRLAGPNEQFF. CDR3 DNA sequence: TGCAGCGTTACTATCAGACTAGCGGGACCTAATGAGCAGTTCTTC.

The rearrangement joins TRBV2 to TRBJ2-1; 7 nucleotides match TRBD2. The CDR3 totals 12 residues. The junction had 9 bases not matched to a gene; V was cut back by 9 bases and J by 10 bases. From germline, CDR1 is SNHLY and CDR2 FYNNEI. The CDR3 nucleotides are TGTGCCAGAGGGGCTGGGGGGGACGAGCAGTTCTTC. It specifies CARGAGGDEQFF.

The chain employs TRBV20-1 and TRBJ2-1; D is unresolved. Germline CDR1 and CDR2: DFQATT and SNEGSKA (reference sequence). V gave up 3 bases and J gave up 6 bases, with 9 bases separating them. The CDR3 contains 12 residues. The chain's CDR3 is CSARLQINEQFF. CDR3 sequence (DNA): TGCAGTGCTAGGTTGCAAATCAATGAGCAGTTCTTC.

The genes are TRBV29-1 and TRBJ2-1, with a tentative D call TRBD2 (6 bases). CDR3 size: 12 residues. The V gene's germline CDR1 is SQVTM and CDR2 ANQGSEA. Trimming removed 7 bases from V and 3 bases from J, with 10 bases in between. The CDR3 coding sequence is TGCAGCGGAGGACTAATCTACAATGAGCAGTTCTTC. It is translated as CSGGLIYNEQFF.